This TCR beta chain originates from a study of T-cell memory formation after mild COVID-19. In the study overall: TCR clusters were mostly confined to one donor each.

TCRdb redid the calling of the 5' RACE reads with MiXCR, one entry per CDR3 protein. This sample has 140,000 to 150,000 distinct CDR3 sequences; under 30% occur once, and the top ten carry about 24%. The source material was PBMCs or a T cell subset sorted from them (not recorded which). The clonotype was recovered from an adult woman who had mild COVID-19 (a few samples of this study predate the infection). Cell type and time point are not known.

The CDR3 reads CASRAGTSGDLGTDTQYF. The DNA of the CDR3 is TGTGCCAGCAGAGCCGGGACTAGCGGGGACCTGGGCACAGATACGCAGTATTTT. The V and J genes are TRBV7-9 and TRBJ2-3; 13 bases are a match to TRBD2. V shed 6 bases, J shed 1 base, and the junction held 10 bases outside the gene matches. CDR1 and CDR2 from the germline V gene are SEHNR and FQNEAQ (reference sequence). The CDR3 is made up of 18 amino acids.